The source of this T cell receptor (beta chain) is a study of T cell changes during pregnancy in multiple sclerosis (dated by TCRdb to about 2019). With respect to the entire study: Changes in the T cell repertoire over the course of pregnancy were examined in this study in women with multiple sclerosis.

Turning to this clone: The specificity of this receptor is unknown. No base-level quality is on record; no much larger clone is a single base apart.

V ends up 6 bases short and J 1 base short, with an unmatched junction base count of 7. CDR1 and CDR2, per the germline V gene (reference sequence), are MNHNY and SVGAGI. From cysteine to phenylalanine, the CDR3 is 15 amino acids long. Only CDR3 DNA is held: 45 bases, read in frame from base 1. The library relied on the immunoSEQ multiplex PCR assay. TCRdb provides this immuneACCESS table in a form limited to in-frame rearrangements. Some clones are lacking; in checked studies, under half of them reflect an unresolved V gene, and why the rest are absent is not known. The sample contains tens of thousands of clones, 90% of them found a single time. The top ten clonotypes cover 5.4% of the sample.

This specimen consisted of peripheral blood, obtained in the third trimester of pregnancy. The sequence came from a female donor in good health, enrolled as a control in a pregnancy study. The chain joins TRBV6-6 to TRBJ1-1, with 8 middle bases fitting TRBD1. The DNA sequence is as follows: TGTGCCAGCAGCGAAACAGGGGGGAGGAACACTGAAGCTTTCTTT. The encoded protein is CASSETGGRNTEAFF.